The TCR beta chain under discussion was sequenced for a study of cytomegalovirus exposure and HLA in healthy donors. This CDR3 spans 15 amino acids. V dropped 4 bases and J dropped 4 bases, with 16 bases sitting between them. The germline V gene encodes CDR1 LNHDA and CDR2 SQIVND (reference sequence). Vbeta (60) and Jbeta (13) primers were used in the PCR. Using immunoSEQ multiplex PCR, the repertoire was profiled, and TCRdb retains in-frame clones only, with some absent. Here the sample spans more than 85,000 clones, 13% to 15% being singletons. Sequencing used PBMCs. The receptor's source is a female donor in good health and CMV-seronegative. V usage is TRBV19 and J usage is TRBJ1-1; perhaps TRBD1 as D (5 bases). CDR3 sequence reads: CASSTPVGRVTEAFF. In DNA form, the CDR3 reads TGTGCCAGTAGTACCCCGGTGGGGCGTGTCACTGAAGCTTTCTTT.